A selection of T cell receptor beta chains follows, all from one sample in a study of blood T cell repertoires in COVID-19. Profiled with immunoSEQ multiplex PCR; TCRdb holds only in-frame clones, not every one. The sample yields roughly 170,000 clones, about 84% seen once. The sequenced sample was peripheral blood. These receptors were collected from a human donor in a cohort sampled during active COVID-19. Each CDR3 is given with its conserved first and last residue. Fields, in order: clone size, D gene, V gene, J gene, CDR3 DNA, CDR3 protein. D genes are given only for firm matches. Size tells how often a clone was seen (once, few, many) or the class of an expanded clone, and some rows leave it out.

clone size: NA; D gene: TRBD2; V gene: TRBV5-1; J gene: TRBJ2-6; CDR3 DNA: TGCGCCAGCAGGGGAGGGGACGGGGCCAACGTCCTGACTTTC; CDR3 protein: CASRGGDGANVLTF
clone size: NA; D gene: NA; V gene: TRBV6-5; J gene: TRBJ1-1; CDR3 DNA: TGTGCCAGCAGCACCTCCAGGGGGAACACTGAAGCTTTCTTT; CDR3 protein: CASSTSRGNTEAFF
clone size: NA; D gene: TRBD1; V gene: TRBV4-2; J gene: TRBJ1-4; CDR3 DNA: TGTGCCAGCAGCCAGGGAACAGGGGGCACAACTAATGAAAAACTGTTTTTT; CDR3 protein: CASSQGTGGTTNEKLFF
clone size: few; D gene: TRBD1; V gene: TRBV6-6; J gene: TRBJ2-7; CDR3 DNA: TGTGCCAGCACGGGACAGGTTCATTACGAGCAGTACTTC; CDR3 protein: CASTGQVHYEQYF
clone size: NA; D gene: NA; V gene: TRBV7-9; J gene: TRBJ2-5; CDR3 DNA: TGTGCCAGCAGCCAGACTCCCCAGGGGTGGGAGACCCAGTACTTC; CDR3 protein: CASSQTPQGWETQYF
clone size: few; D gene: TRBD1; V gene: TRBV12-5; J gene: TRBJ2-2; CDR3 DNA: TGTGCTAGTGGTTTGGCAATAGGGACAGCGAACACCGGGGAGCTGTTTTTT; CDR3 protein: CASGLAIGTANTGELFF
clone size: few; D gene: TRBD1; V gene: TRBV14; J gene: TRBJ1-6; CDR3 DNA: TGTGCCAGCAGCCAGCGACAGGGGGCATATAATTCACCCCTCCACTTT; CDR3 protein: CASSQRQGAYNSPLHF
clone size: NA; D gene: NA; V gene: TRBV18; J gene: TRBJ1-2; CDR3 DNA: TGTGCCAGCTCCTCTCTACCGGGAGAAGAGGATGGCTACACCTTC; CDR3 protein: CASSSLPGEEDGYTF
clone size: NA; D gene: NA; V gene: TRBV6-4; J gene: TRBJ1-1; CDR3 DNA: TGTGCCAGCAGTGACTTCGATAGAGCTGAAGCTTTCTTT; CDR3 protein: CASSDFDRAEAFF
clone size: NA; D gene: TRBD1; V gene: TRBV27; J gene: TRBJ1-2; CDR3 DNA: TGTGCCAGCAGTTACTTGCCAACCGGGACAGGAAACTATGGCTACACCTTC; CDR3 protein: CASSYLPTGTGNYGYTF
clone size: NA; D gene: TRBD1; V gene: TRBV10-3; J gene: TRBJ2-2; CDR3 DNA: TGTGCCATCAGTCCCGGACAGGGGGCCGGGGAGCTGTTTTTT; CDR3 protein: CAISPGQGAGELFF
clone size: NA; D gene: NA; V gene: TRBV13; J gene: TRBJ2-5; CDR3 DNA: TGTGCCAGCAGCTTTACAGGGATGGATGAGACCCAGTACTTC; CDR3 protein: CASSFTGMDETQYF
clone size: NA; D gene: TRBD1; V gene: TRBV2; J gene: TRBJ1-5; CDR3 DNA: TGTGCCAGCAGTGGAGGGGGGACAGGAGGCCTTTGGGGCAATCAGCCCCAGCATTTT; CDR3 protein: CASSGGGTGGLWGNQPQHF
clone size: NA; D gene: TRBD2; V gene: TRBV7-9; J gene: TRBJ2-1; CDR3 DNA: TGTGCCAGCAGCCATACTAGCGGGGGAATCAATGAGCAGTTCTTC; CDR3 protein: CASSHTSGGINEQFF
clone size: NA; D gene: TRBD1; V gene: TRBV12-3/TRBV12-4; J gene: TRBJ2-7; CDR3 DNA: TGTGCCAGCATCGGGACAGGGGTCCACGAGCAGTACTTC; CDR3 protein: CASIGTGVHEQYF
clone size: once; D gene: NA; V gene: TRBV9; J gene: TRBJ1-2; CDR3 DNA: TGTGCCAGCAACCGAGGGGGGGCGGTTGGCTACACCTTC; CDR3 protein: CASNRGGAVGYTF